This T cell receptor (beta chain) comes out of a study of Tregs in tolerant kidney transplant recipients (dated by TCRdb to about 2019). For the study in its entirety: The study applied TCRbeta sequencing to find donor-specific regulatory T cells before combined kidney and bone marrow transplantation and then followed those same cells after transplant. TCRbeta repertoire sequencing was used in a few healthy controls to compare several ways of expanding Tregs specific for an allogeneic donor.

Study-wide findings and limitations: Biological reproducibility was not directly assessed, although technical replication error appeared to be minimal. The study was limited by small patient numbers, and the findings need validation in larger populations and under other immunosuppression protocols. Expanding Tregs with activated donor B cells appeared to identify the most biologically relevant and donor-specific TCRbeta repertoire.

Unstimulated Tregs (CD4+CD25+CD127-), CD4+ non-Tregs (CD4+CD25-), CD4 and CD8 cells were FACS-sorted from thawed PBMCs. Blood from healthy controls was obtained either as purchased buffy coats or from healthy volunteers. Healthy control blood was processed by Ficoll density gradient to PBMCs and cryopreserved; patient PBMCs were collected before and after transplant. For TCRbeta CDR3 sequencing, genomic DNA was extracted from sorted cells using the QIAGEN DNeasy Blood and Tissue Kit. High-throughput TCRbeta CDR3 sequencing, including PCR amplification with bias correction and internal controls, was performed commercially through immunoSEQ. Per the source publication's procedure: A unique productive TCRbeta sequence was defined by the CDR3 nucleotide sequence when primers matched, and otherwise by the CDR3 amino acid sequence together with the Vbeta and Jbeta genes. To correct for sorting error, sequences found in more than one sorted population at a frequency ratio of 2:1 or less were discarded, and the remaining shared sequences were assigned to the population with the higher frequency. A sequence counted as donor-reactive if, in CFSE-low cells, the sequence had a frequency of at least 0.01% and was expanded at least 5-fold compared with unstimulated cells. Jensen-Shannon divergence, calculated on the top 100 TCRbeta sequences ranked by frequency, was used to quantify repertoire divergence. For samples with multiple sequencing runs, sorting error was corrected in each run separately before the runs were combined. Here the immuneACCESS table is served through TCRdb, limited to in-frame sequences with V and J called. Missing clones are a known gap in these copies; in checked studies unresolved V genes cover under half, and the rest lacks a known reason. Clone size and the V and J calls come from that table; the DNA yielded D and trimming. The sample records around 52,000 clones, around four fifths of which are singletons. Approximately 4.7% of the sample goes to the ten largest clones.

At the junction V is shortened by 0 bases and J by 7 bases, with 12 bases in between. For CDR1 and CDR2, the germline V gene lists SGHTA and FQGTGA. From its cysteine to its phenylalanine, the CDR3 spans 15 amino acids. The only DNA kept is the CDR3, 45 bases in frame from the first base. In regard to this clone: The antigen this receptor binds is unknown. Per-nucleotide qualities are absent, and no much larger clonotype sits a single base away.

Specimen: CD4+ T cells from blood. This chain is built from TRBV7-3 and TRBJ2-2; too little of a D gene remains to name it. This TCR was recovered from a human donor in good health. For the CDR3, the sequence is CASSLTGLLIGELFF. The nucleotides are TGTGCCAGCAGCTTAACTGGGCTTCTAATCGGGGAGCTGTTTTTT.